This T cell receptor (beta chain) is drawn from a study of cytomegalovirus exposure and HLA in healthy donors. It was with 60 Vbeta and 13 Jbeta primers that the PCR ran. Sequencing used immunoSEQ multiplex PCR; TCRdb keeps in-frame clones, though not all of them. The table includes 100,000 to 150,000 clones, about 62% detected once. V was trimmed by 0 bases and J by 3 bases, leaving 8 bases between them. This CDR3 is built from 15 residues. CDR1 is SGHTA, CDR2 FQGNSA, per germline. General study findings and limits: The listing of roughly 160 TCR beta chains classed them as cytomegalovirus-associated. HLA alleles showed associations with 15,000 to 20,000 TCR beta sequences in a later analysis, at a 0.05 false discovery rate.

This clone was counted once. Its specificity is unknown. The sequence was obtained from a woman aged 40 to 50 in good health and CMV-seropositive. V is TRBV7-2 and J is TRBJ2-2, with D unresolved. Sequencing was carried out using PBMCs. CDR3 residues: CASSLAQRDTGELFF. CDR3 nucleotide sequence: TGTGCCAGCAGCTTAGCCCAGCGAGACACCGGGGAGCTGTTTTTT.